The rows below give T cell receptor beta chains drawn from one sample of a study of a mutant IDH1 vaccine in newly diagnosed glioma. The protocol was immunoSEQ multiplex PCR, while the TCRdb copy is restricted to in-frame clones and leaves out a portion. The table records 50,000 to 85,000 clones, under 90% of them present only once. Their target antigens are unknown. The sample in question was PBMCs, obtained from a glioma patient whose treatment included an IDH1 peptide vaccine. Every receptor here comes from a man between 18 and 29 years old with glioma. CDR3s include the opening cysteine and the closing phenylalanine or tryptophan. Fields, in order: V gene, clone size, J gene, D gene, CDR3 DNA, CDR3 protein. The D gene is left open where the match is weak. Clone size is stated in some rows and not others, as once, few, many or a class when expanded.

>TRBV6-5|few|TRBJ1-1|TRBD1
TGTGCCAGCAGTTACGTGTGGCAGGGGGCGACTGAAGCTTTCTTT
CASSYVWQGATEAFF
>TRBV9|-|TRBJ1-4|-
TGTGCCAGCAGCGCCTCGACAGGAGGAGGCGAAAAACTGTTTTTT
CASSASTGGGEKLFF
>TRBV27|-|TRBJ1-2|-
TGTGCCAGCAGTTTAGGTCGGGGGGCGCCTGGCTACACCTTC
CASSLGRGAPGYTF
>TRBV13|-|TRBJ1-1|-
TGTGCCAGCAGGGGCGGCACAGGGAGACCCGGTGAAGCTTTCTTT
CASRGGTGRPGEAFF
>TRBV2|-|TRBJ1-1|-
TGTGCCAGCAGTGAAGCGCCGGGGGGAAACACTGAAGCTTTCTTT
CASSEAPGGNTEAFF
>TRBV7-2|-|TRBJ2-7|-
TGTGCCAGCAGCTTTAGGGCGGAATCCTCCTACGAGCAGTACTTC
CASSFRAESSYEQYF
>TRBV28|few|TRBJ1-1|-
TGTGCCAGCTACCCGGGAGGGCAGAACACTGAAGCTTTCTTT
CASYPGGQNTEAFF
>TRBV10-3|-|TRBJ2-3|TRBD1
TGTGCCATCAGTGGACAGGGGACTAGCACAGATACGCAGTATTTT
CAISGQGTSTDTQYF
>TRBV10-3|-|TRBJ2-7|TRBD1
TGTGCCATCAGTGAGTCGGAACAGGGGGATTTATCCTACGAGCAGTACTTC
CAISESEQGDLSYEQYF
>TRBV29-1|once|TRBJ2-5|TRBD2
TGCAGCGTCGGGGGTCTAGCGGGGCGAGAGACCCAGTACTTC
CSVGGLAGRETQYF
>TRBV28|-|TRBJ1-2|TRBD1
TGTGCCAGCAGCATCGTGGGACAGGGGGCGAGGGGCTACACCTTC
CASSIVGQGARGYTF
>TRBV9|-|TRBJ2-3|TRBD2
TGTGCCAGCAGCGTAGTGGGGGGACTAGCGATAGAAACGCAGTATTTT
CASSVVGGLAIETQYF
>TRBV25-1|-|TRBJ1-1|-
TGTGCCAGCAGTGCGTCTAGGAACACTGAAGCTTTCTTT
CASSASRNTEAFF
>TRBV5-6|-|TRBJ2-7|-
TGTGCCAGCACGACACCCGGGGGAGGTCAACTTTCCTACGAGCAGTACTTC
CASTTPGGGQLSYEQYF
>TRBV28|-|TRBJ1-2|-
TGTGCCAGCACCTCCCTGGCGGAGAACTATGGCTACACCTTC
CASTSLAENYGYTF
>TRBV4-2|once|TRBJ2-7|TRBD2
TGTGCCAGCAGCCAAGATTCGGGGCTAGCGGCCTACGAGCAGTACTTC
CASSQDSGLAAYEQYF
>TRBV30|once|TRBJ2-7|-
TGTGCCTGGAGTTCTACTTACGAGCAGTACTTC
CAWSSTYEQYF
>TRBV19|-|TRBJ2-7|TRBD2
TGTGCCAGTAGGGGACTAGCGGGTGACTACGAGCAGTACTTC
CASRGLAGDYEQYF
>TRBV5-1|-|TRBJ1-2|TRBD1
TGCGCCAGCAGCTTGAGTGGGACAGGACGCACTGGGGGCTACACCTTC
CASSLSGTGRTGGYTF
>TRBV5-6|-|TRBJ1-1|TRBD1
TGTGCCAGCAGCCCGTCAGGGGGGGCGGGTCCCACTGAAGCTTTCTTT
CASSPSGGAGPTEAFF
>TRBV5-1|-|TRBJ2-7|TRBD1
TGCGCCAGCAGCCTCTCTTGGGGACAGGTTTACGAGCAGTACTTC
CASSLSWGQVYEQYF
>TRBV28|-|TRBJ1-1|-
TGTGCCAGCCAAATACAGGTGAACACTGAAGCTTTCTTT
CASQIQVNTEAFF
>TRBV4-1|-|TRBJ2-1|TRBD1
TGCGCCAGCAGCCTTCTGGACAGGGGGGGAGCCCTTTACAATGAGCAGTTCTTC
CASSLLDRGGALYNEQFF
>TRBV18|-|TRBJ1-5|TRBD1
TGTGCCAGCTCCGGCTCCGGGACAGGGGGCAATCAGCCCCAGCATTTT
CASSGSGTGGNQPQHF
>TRBV4-3|-|TRBJ2-7|TRBD1
TGCGCCAGCAGCCTCCAGGGGGACCCGTCCTACGAGCAGTACTTC
CASSLQGDPSYEQYF
>TRBV19|-|TRBJ2-3|-
TGTGCCAGTAGTATAGGAGCGGGAGATACGCAGTATTTT
CASSIGAGDTQYF
>TRBV5-1|-|TRBJ1-4|-
TGCGCCAGCAGCTTGGGGCATACAGGTGTCACAACTAATGAAAAACTGTTTTTT
CASSLGHTGVTTNEKLFF
>TRBV4-2|-|TRBJ1-5|-
TGTGCCAGCAGCCAAGATGGGGAGACAGTGAGCAATCAGCCCCAGCATTTT
CASSQDGETVSNQPQHF
>TRBV19|few|TRBJ1-5|-
TGTGCCAGTAGTATGGGCCGGCAGGGTTACTATCAGCCCCAGCATTTT
CASSMGRQGYYQPQHF
>TRBV2|-|TRBJ2-2|TRBD1
TGTGCCAGCAGCCACAGGGGCCCTCCGAACACCGGGGAGCTGTTTTTT
CASSHRGPPNTGELFF
>TRBV28|-|TRBJ1-5|-
TGTGCCAGCAGTTTACAGAACCTGCCCCAGCATTTT
CASSLQNLPQHF
>TRBV19|-|TRBJ1-1|-
TGTGCCAGTAGTGCATCAGGAGGCACTGAAGCTTTCTTT
CASSASGGTEAFF
>TRBV5-6|-|TRBJ2-5|-
TGTGCCAGCAGCTTGGGGTATTTAGCAGGGCTCGAGACCCAGTACTTC
CASSLGYLAGLETQYF
>TRBV27|-|TRBJ1-5|-
TGTGCCAGCAGCGCCAGTCATTATAGCAATCAGCCCCAGCATTTT
CASSASHYSNQPQHF
>TRBV6-6|-|TRBJ1-2|-
TGTGCCAGCAGCTCTGGTCTCGGCTATGGCTACACCTTC
CASSSGLGYGYTF
>TRBV19|-|TRBJ2-3|-
TGTGCCAGTAGTAGGGCAGGGCTTAGCACAGATACGCAGTATTTT
CASSRAGLSTDTQYF
>TRBV9|-|TRBJ2-2|-
TGTGCCAGCAGCCCTCATACCGGGGTCACCGGGGAGCTGTTTTTT
CASSPHTGVTGELFF
>TRBV7-6|-|TRBJ1-4|-
TGTGCCAGCAGCTTGTCGGGTGCGGGCTTTACTAATGAAAAACTGTTTTTT
CASSLSGAGFTNEKLFF
>TRBV6-5|-|TRBJ2-1|-
TGTGCCAGCAGTTACGTAACAGGGCTCAATGAGCAGTTCTTC
CASSYVTGLNEQFF
>TRBV5-5|-|TRBJ1-5|-
TGTGCCAGCAGCTTACAGGGAAATAGCAATCAGCCCCAGCATTTT
CASSLQGNSNQPQHF